The source of this TCR beta chain is a study of T cell repertoires in cytomegalovirus infection. TCRdb itself ran the reads through MiXCR, one entry per CDR3 protein. This table has hundreds of thousands of distinct CDR3 sequences, about 42% appearing once. This clonotype has a handful of counts. Its cognate antigen is unknown. The length of the CDR3 is 13 residues. Germline V gives CDR1 SEHNR, CDR2 FQNEAQ (reference sequence). The V gene lost 4 bases and the J gene lost 7 bases, with 11 bases spanning the gap. The input for sequencing was cultured PBMCs, taken from culture after CMV antigen stimulation. The chain uses TRBV7-9 and TRBJ1-5; the D gene is possibly TRBD1 (6 bases). The clonotype originates from a human donor in good health (CMV status not recorded). Some clones in this sample may be carry-over from other donors' samples. The CDR3 here is CASSSEGGQPQHF. CDR3 nucleotides: TGTGCCAGCAGCTCAGAGGGGGGCCAGCCCCAGCATTTT. Full variable domain (outside the CDR3, taken from reference TRBV7-9 and TRBJ1-5): DTGVSQNPRHKITKRGQNVTFRCDPISEHNRLYWYRQTLGQGPEFLTYFQNEAQLEKSRLLSDRFSAERPKGSFSTLEIQRTEQGDSAMYLCASSSEGGQPQHFGDGTRLSIL.